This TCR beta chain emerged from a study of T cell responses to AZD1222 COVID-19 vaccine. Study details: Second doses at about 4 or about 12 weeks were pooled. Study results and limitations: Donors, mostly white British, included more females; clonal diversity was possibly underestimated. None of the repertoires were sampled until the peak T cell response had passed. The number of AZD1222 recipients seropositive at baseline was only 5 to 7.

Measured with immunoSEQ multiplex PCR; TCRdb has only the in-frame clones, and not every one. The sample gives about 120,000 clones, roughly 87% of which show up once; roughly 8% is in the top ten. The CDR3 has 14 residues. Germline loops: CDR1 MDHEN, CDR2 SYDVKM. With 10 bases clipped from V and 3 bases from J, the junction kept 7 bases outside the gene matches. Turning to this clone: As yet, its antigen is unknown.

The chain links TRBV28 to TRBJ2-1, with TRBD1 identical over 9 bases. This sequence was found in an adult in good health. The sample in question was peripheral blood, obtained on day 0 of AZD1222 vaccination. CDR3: CATSDRGGYNEQFF. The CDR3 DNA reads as TGTGCCACCTCAGACAGGGGGGGCTACAATGAGCAGTTCTTC.